This T cell receptor beta chain was recorded in a study of T cell responses to AZD1222 COVID-19 vaccine. Sequencing used immunoSEQ multiplex PCR; TCRdb keeps in-frame clones, though not all of them. Of roughly 150,000 clones detected, around nine tenths appear once; the ten largest clones hold roughly 7%. Trimming shortened V by 4 bases and J by 7 bases, and 12 bases separated the two germline ends. Germline CDR1 is SGDLS and CDR2 is YYNGEE. The CDR3 sequence is 14 residues long. This sample comprised peripheral blood, obtained after recovery from COVID-19. This clonotype was obtained from an adult who had recovered from COVID-19. This chain connects TRBV9 to TRBJ1-6; D is ambiguous. DNA of the CDR3: TGTGCCAGCAGCTCGACGGAGACCAATTCACCCCTCCACTTT. It is translated as CASSSTETNSPLHF.